This is a list of T cell receptor beta chains from one sample in a study of blood T cell repertoires in COVID-19. Sequencing used immunoSEQ multiplex PCR; TCRdb keeps in-frame clones, though not all of them. The profile shows about 220,000 clones, approximately 83% of them singletons. What was sequenced was peripheral blood. The receptors originated from a woman aged 40 to 49 with active or convalescent COVID-19. Both conserved end residues are part of each CDR3. Fields, in order: V gene, clone size, J gene, D gene, CDR3 protein, CDR3 DNA. A D gene is named only where the DNA matches it firmly. Size tells how often a clone was seen (once, few, many) or the class of an expanded clone, and some rows leave it out.

TRBV5-1	.	TRBJ1-1	TRBD1	CASSLFDRGDTEAFF	TGCGCCAGCAGCTTGTTTGACAGGGGGGACACTGAAGCTTTCTTT
TRBV5-4	.	TRBJ2-1	TRBD2	CASSLGLAGTYNEQFF	TGTGCCAGCAGCCTGGGACTAGCGGGGACCTACAATGAGCAGTTCTTC
TRBV28	few	TRBJ2-2	TRBD1	CASSSRTGGNTGELFF	TGTGCCAGCAGTTCACGGACAGGGGGGAACACCGGGGAGCTGTTTTTT
TRBV19	.	TRBJ2-1	TRBD2	CASSTQAGGLREQFF	TGTGCCAGTAGTACCCAAGCGGGGGGGCTTCGTGAGCAGTTCTTC
TRBV7-3	.	TRBJ2-1	.	CASSRTVYNEQFF	TGTGCCAGCAGCAGGACTGTTTACAATGAGCAGTTCTTC
TRBV21-1	.	TRBJ1-5	.	CASSKAERNPGDQPQHF	TGTGCCAGCAGCAAAGCGGAGAGGAACCCCGGGGATCAGCCCCAGCATTTT
TRBV10-3	once	TRBJ2-7	.	CAISKDSNYEQYF	TGTGCCATCAGTAAGGACAGCAACTACGAGCAGTACTTC
TRBV6-1	.	TRBJ2-7	TRBD1	CASSRDRVYEQYF	TGTGCCAGCAGCCGGGACAGGGTCTACGAGCAGTACTTC
TRBV12-3/TRBV12-4	.	TRBJ1-2	TRBD1	CASSLQGARGYTF	TGTGCCAGCAGTTTACAGGGGGCGCGGGGCTACACCTTC
TRBV12-5	.	TRBJ2-1	TRBD2	CASALDLAGVYNEQFF	TGTGCTAGTGCCCTTGACCTAGCGGGAGTGTACAATGAGCAGTTCTTC
TRBV4-2	.	TRBJ2-7	TRBD1	CASSQGETGGFHEQYF	TGTGCCAGCAGCCAAGGGGAAACAGGGGGCTTCCACGAGCAGTACTTC
TRBV29-1	.	TRBJ2-3	.	CSVASGFQYF	TGCAGCGTTGCCTCGGGTTTTCAGTATTTT
TRBV28	.	TRBJ1-2	.	CASSPPQGYGYTF	TGTGCCAGCAGCCCTCCCCAGGGATATGGCTACACCTTC
TRBV6-5	.	TRBJ1-3	TRBD1	CASSPGQDSGNTIYF	TGTGCCAGCAGCCCCGGACAGGACTCTGGAAACACCATATATTTT
TRBV2	.	TRBJ2-5	.	CASRSQGWVVETQYF	TGTGCCAGCCGGTCTCAGGGGTGGGTCGTAGAGACCCAGTACTTC
TRBV12-3/TRBV12-4	.	TRBJ1-2	.	CASSFIGLDYTF	TGTGCCAGCAGTTTTATCGGGTTGGACTACACCTTC
TRBV7-9	.	TRBJ1-2	TRBD1	CASSPVEGQGLLVGYTF	TGTGCCAGCAGTCCCGTAGAGGGACAGGGGCTTCTTGTTGGCTACACCTTC
TRBV24-1	.	TRBJ1-3	TRBD1	CATSDSSRTGARNTIYF	TGTGCCACCAGTGATTCCAGCCGGACAGGGGCCAGAAACACCATATATTTT